The 9 T cell receptor beta chains reported below all come from one sample, sequenced in a study of shared clonotypes between healthy human individuals. Profiled with immunoSEQ multiplex PCR; TCRdb holds only in-frame clones, not every one. Counted here are approximately 500,000 clones, 90% to 97% occurring once; the ten biggest clones make up 0.06%. The sequenced sample was naive CD4+ T cells sorted from blood. Subset specified: CD45RA+ positively selected. The receptors were sampled from a woman in her twenties or thirties in good health.

The chain joins TRBV5-4 to TRBJ1-1; 7 nucleotides line up with TRBD1. With 1 base clipped from V and 7 bases from J, the junction kept 10 bases outside the gene matches. Germline V gives CDR1 SGHNT, CDR2 YYREEE (reference sequence). This CDR3 spans 15 amino acids. The CDR3 nucleotides are TGTGCCAGCAGCTTGCCGACAGGGACATCGAGTGAAGCTTTCTTT. Protein: CASSLPTGTSSEAFF.

The V gene is TRBV7-6, the J gene TRBJ2-3; D gene ambiguous. Trimming pared 7 bases from V and 1 base from J, leaving 9 bases between. The CDR3 length is 13 residues. Germline loops: CDR1 SGHVS, CDR2 FNYEAQ. The CDR3 DNA reads TGTGCCAGCACCCCTCCGGGCACAGATACGCAGTATTTT. It translates to CASTPPGTDTQYF.

This chain connects TRBV7-2 to TRBJ2-7, with TRBD2 identical over 9 bases. V lost 0 bases to trimming and J lost 6 bases; unmatched junction nucleotides: 0. This CDR3 is 13 amino acids long. Germline assignment: CDR1 SGHTA and CDR2 FQGNSA. The CDR3 is CASSLATSGEQYF. Written as DNA, the CDR3 is TGTGCCAGCAGCTTAGCGACTAGCGGCGAGCAGTACTTC.

V is TRBV7-9 and J is TRBJ1-4; no firm D call. Trimming removed 1 base from V and 7 bases from J, with 7 bases in between. CDR1 is SEHNR, CDR2 FQNEAQ, per germline (reference sequence). This CDR3 is built from 13 residues. The CDR3 DNA is TGTGCCAGCAGCTTAGTTCGGGGTGAAAAACTGTTTTTT. It yields the protein CASSLVRGEKLFF.

The chain employs TRBV14 and TRBJ1-1; D remains unclear. CDR3 size: 15 residues. Trimming left V 8 bases short and J 2 bases short, with 18 bases between. The germline CDR1 and CDR2 sequences are SGHDN and FVKESK. Here the CDR3 reads CASSSTRRANTEAFF. DNA for the CDR3: TGTGCCAGCTCGTCTACAAGGCGGGCCAACACTGAAGCTTTCTTT.

J is TRBJ2-7 and V is TRBV28, with 9 positions matching TRBD1. The germline gives CDR1 MDHEN, CDR2 SYDVKM. The ends lost 9 bases at V and 8 bases at J; junction bases unmatched: 26. The CDR3 extends over 18 amino acids. The CDR3 coding sequence is TGTGCCAGTAGCCAGCAAAAAGGCTTGGGACAGGGTACTACGAAGCAGTACTTC. This sequence encodes CASSQQKGLGQGTTKQYF.

The chain carries TRBV6-1 and TRBJ2-7; perhaps TRBD1 as D (5 bases). Germline assignment: CDR1 MNHNS and CDR2 SASEGT. The V end was cut by 5 bases, the J end by 4 bases, with 9 bases between. This CDR3 spans 12 amino acids. The CDR3 DNA is TGTGCCAGCAGTCCGGACATTTACGAGCAGTACTTC. It translates to CASSPDIYEQYF.

The chain couples TRBV28 to TRBJ1-1; a possible D gene is TRBD1 (6 bases). Germline assignment: CDR1 MDHEN and CDR2 SYDVKM. The CDR3 is 15 amino acids. Trimming cost V 5 bases and J 4 bases, with 17 bases left between them. The CDR3 nucleotides are TGTGCCAGCAGTACACAGGGTTGGAGGGGCACTGAAGCTTTCTTT. Translation: CASSTQGWRGTEAFF.

The chain is built from TRBV10-3 and TRBJ1-2; D unclear. The V gene lost 6 bases and the J gene lost 4 bases, with 15 bases spanning the gap. The length of the CDR3 is 14 residues. The V gene's germline CDR1 is ENHRY and CDR2 SYGVKD. CDR3 sequence reads: CAIRMGGDFYGYTF. The CDR3 coding sequence is TGTGCCATCAGGATGGGAGGAGATTTCTATGGCTACACCTTC.